A single sample gave rise to the 11 T cell receptor beta chains below, sequenced in a study of CD8+ T cells in alopecia areata. Investigators isolated RNA and reverse transcribed it into cDNA to act as the sequencing template. Clones were read by immunoSEQ multiplex PCR, and TCRdb kept only the in-frame ones, dropping some. The sample includes roughly 120,000 clones, under 40% of them seen just once. The sequenced sample was CD4+ T cells sorted from blood. These receptors were collected from a human donor with alopecia areata.

The table lists this clone with a few counts. The chain uses TRBV29-1 and TRBJ2-7; possible D gene TRBD2, 5 bases. Germline values: CDR1 SQVTM, CDR2 ANQGSEA. The CDR3 has 12 residues. The V end was cut by 6 bases, the J end by 3 bases, with 12 bases between. Here the CDR3 reads CSVGDYNYEQYF. CDR3 DNA sequence: TGCAGCGTGGGCGACTACAACTACGAGCAGTACTTC.

The chain has TRBV9 and TRBJ1-1, with TRBD1 as a possible D gene (6 bases). The CDR3 spans 15 residues. The V and J ends lost 0 bases and 3 bases respectively, with 12 bases between them. Germline-derived CDR1 and CDR2 are SGDLS and YYNGEE. CDR3 DNA sequence: TGTGCCAGCAGCGTAGGCCACAGGGATCACACTGAAGCTTTCTTT. This translates into CASSVGHRDHTEAFF.

The chain uses TRBV29-1 and TRBJ1-1; 7 bases map to TRBD1. This CDR3 contains 13 residues. Per germline, CDR1 SQVTM and CDR2 ANQGSEA. The V gene end was trimmed by 7 bases and the J gene end by 0 bases; junction bases not matched to a gene: 5. The CDR3 protein is CSGKGQMNTEAFF. The CDR3 region has the DNA TGCAGCGGGAAGGGACAGATGAACACTGAAGCTTTCTTT.

The sample holds a few counts of this clone. The J gene is TRBJ2-5, the V gene TRBV18, with D possibly matching TRBD1 (6 bases). V lost 0 bases, J lost 4 bases, and 18 bases lay in between. The V gene's germline CDR1 is KGHSH and CDR2 LQKENI. CDR3 length: 17 amino acids. The CDR3 protein is CASSPPAGEFLGETQYF. The CDR3 region has the DNA TGTGCCAGCTCACCACCGGCAGGGGAGTTTTTGGGAGAGACCCAGTACTTC.

This clone appeared a few times. The CDR3 sequence is CASSPTAERNNEQFF. CDR3 bases: TGTGCCAGCTCACCAACAGCGGAGAGGAACAATGAGCAGTTCTTC. This rearrangement joins TRBV18 to TRBJ2-1, with a possible D match to TRBD2 (5 bases). This CDR3 region has 15 residues. Germline CDR1 reads KGHSH; CDR2 reads LQKENI. V dropped 2 bases and J dropped 5 bases, with 13 bases sitting between them.

V gene TRBV29-1 combines with J gene TRBJ2-3; perhaps TRBD2 as D (5 bases). The CDR3 totals 12 residues. Germline CDR1 and CDR2: SQVTM and ANQGSEA. The ends were cut back, 4 bases at V and 6 bases at J, with 11 bases in the middle. The DNA of the CDR3 is TGCAGCGTTGTGGGTCCGGGGGATACGCAGTATTTT. It codes for CSVVGPGDTQYF.

This chain uses TRBV5-1 with TRBJ2-5; 9 bases agree with TRBD1. Trimming cost V 3 bases and J 9 bases; bases outside gene matches: 3. The CDR3 totals 12 residues. Germline values: CDR1 SGHRS, CDR2 YFSETQ. CDR3 loop: CASSWDREAQYF. Written as DNA, the CDR3 is TGCGCCAGCAGCTGGGACAGGGAGGCCCAGTACTTC.

Comments on this clone: An end of the junction differs from the germline gene, which may be a read error. The chain uses TRBV14 and TRBJ1-6; D unclear. The V gene's germline CDR1 is SGHDN and CDR2 FVKESK. This CDR3 is built from 12 residues. CDR3 loop: CASSQDSWTLSF. The CDR3 DNA reads as TGTGCCAGCAGCCAAGATTCGTGGACCCTGTCTTTT. Supplemented by reference TRBV14 and TRBJ1-6, the full variable domain reads EAGVTQFPSHSVIEKGQTVTLRCDPISGHDNLYWYRRVMGKEIKFLLHFVKESKQDESGMPNNRFLAERTGGTYSTLKVQPAELEDSGVYFCASSQDSWTLSFGNGTRLTVT.

The chain employs TRBV5-1 and TRBJ1-1; D call uncertain. The ends were cut back, 1 base at V and 4 bases at J, with 11 bases in the middle. The germline CDR1 and CDR2 sequences are SGHRS and YFSETQ. The CDR3 sequence is 14 residues long. CDR3 in amino acids: CASSLRGFVTEAFF. The CDR3 nucleotides read TGCGCCAGCAGCTTGCGGGGATTTGTCACTGAAGCTTTCTTT. The full variable domain, completed using reference TRBV5-1 and TRBJ1-1, is KAGVTQTPRYLIKTRGQQVTLSCSPISGHRSVSWYQQTPGQGLQFLFEYFSETQRNKGNFPGRFSGRQFSNSRSEMNVSTLELGDSALYLCASSLRGFVTEAFFGQGTRLTVV.

The chain carries TRBV6-5 and TRBJ1-2; D might be TRBD1 (6 bases). CDR1 is MNHEY, CDR2 SVGAGI, per germline. The germline V and J ends were trimmed by 6 bases and 2 bases, with 10 bases remaining between them. CDR3 length equals 13 residues. The CDR3 coding sequence is TGTGCCAGCAGATTTGACAGGAACTATGGCTACACCTTC. Amino acids: CASRFDRNYGYTF.

The chain couples TRBV4-1 to TRBJ2-7, with TRBD1 identical over 10 bases. The germline CDR1 and CDR2 sequences are MGHRA and YSYEKL. The CDR3 is made up of 14 amino acids. The V gene end was trimmed by 4 bases and the J gene end by 5 bases; junction bases not matched to a gene: 5. The CDR3 region has the DNA TGCGCCAGCAGCCGAGGGACAGGGGTTAACGAGCAGTACTTC. Encoded protein: CASSRGTGVNEQYF.